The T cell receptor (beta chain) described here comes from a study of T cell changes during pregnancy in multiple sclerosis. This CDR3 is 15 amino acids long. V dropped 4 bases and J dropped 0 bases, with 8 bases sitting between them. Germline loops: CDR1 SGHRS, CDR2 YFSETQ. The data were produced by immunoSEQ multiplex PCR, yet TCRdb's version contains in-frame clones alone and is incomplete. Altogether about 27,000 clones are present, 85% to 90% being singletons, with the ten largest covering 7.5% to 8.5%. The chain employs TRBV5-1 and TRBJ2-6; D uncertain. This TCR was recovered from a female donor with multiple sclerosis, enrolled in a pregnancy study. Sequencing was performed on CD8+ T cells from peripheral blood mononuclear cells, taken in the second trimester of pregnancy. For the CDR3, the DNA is TGCGCCAGCAGCGCGCGGTACTCTGGGGCCAACGTCCTGACTTTC. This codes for CASSARYSGANVLTF. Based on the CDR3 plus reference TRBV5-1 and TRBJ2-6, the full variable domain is KAGVTQTPRYLIKTRGQQVTLSCSPISGHRSVSWYQQTPGQGLQFLFEYFSETQRNKGNFPGRFSGRQFSNSRSEMNVSTLELGDSALYLCASSARYSGANVLTFGAGSRLTVL.